This T cell receptor beta chain is drawn from a study of T cells in Graves' hyperthyroidism and ophthalmopathy. Turning to the study itself: Once the initial diagnosis was made, peripheral blood was obtained before any treatment.

Based on clinical symptoms, serum thyroxine and TRAb, thyroid ultrasound and orbital computed tomography, diagnoses were reached. Extraction of PBMCs used 9 to 10 ml of fresh peripheral blood. What was amplified from RNA transcripts were TCR beta CDR3 regions. Carried out on the TCR CDR3, a first-round RT-PCR used the HTBI primer set. MiXCR, applied by TCRdb to the multiplex PCR reads, yields one record per CDR3 protein. The table shows 640,000 or so distinct CDR3 sequences, with 14% occurring only once. This CDR3 region has 15 residues. V dropped 0 bases and J dropped 3 bases, with 11 bases sitting between them. Germline CDR1 LGHDT, CDR2 YNNKEL (reference sequence). This clonotype came up many times.

This clonotype was sampled from a woman aged 18 to 35 with Graves' ophthalmopathy. The chain recombines TRBV3-1 with TRBJ1-2; TRBD1 is a possible D gene (5 bases). Sequencing input: blood. The CDR3: CASSQDPRVDYGYTF. As DNA, the CDR3 is TGTGCCAGCAGCCAAGACCCCAGGGTAGACTATGGCTACACCTTC.